This T cell receptor (beta chain) came from a study of response to subunit inactivated influenza vaccine. Study conclusions and caveats: Few new T cells, the authors suggested, are recruited by each seasonal influenza vaccination.

This clonotype came up many times. Its target is not known. J lost 3 bases, V lost 0 bases, and 7 bases had no gene match. Germline V gene lookup returns CDR1 DFQATT and CDR2 SNEGSKA (reference sequence). CDR3 length: 17 residues. Via MiXCR, TCRdb re-called the RT-PCR reads, giving one row per CDR3 protein. Among under 550,000 distinct CDR3 sequences listed, 7.5% to 8.5% were seen once. The sequence was collected from a man aged 50 to 69 who received an inactivated influenza vaccine. The sample was PBMCs from blood, taken roughly 24 months after vaccination. The genes are TRBV20-1 and TRBJ2-2; 10 positions agree with TRBD2. The CDR3 is CSARDPGTSAYTGELFF. As DNA, the CDR3 is TGCAGTGCTAGAGATCCGGGGACTAGCGCTTACACCGGGGAGCTGTTTTTT.